The clone carrying this T cell receptor beta chain appeared a single time. Its antigen is unknown. A single base separates this from a much larger clone, so it may be a read error. The data are from a study of breast tumors, draining lymph nodes, adjacent tissues. Study observations and caveats: Tumor and nontumor repertoires were significantly more similar in luminal-like than in basal-like breast cancer. Data only fit, rather than demonstrated, lymph node origin of most tumor T cells.

TCRdb re-called the multiplex PCR reads through MiXCR, storing one row per CDR3 protein. This sample yields 85,000 to 130,000 distinct CDR3 sequences, of which 21% are seen a single time; approximately 1.2% belongs to the top ten. V lost 4 bases and J 8 bases, leaving 15 bases between the germline ends. Germline assignment: CDR1 SGHRS and CDR2 YFSETQ. The CDR3 is 13 amino acids. Samples came from axillary lymph nodes draining the breast cancer. This receptor was obtained from a female donor with breast cancer. Some clones in this sample may be carry-over from other donors' samples. The specimen sequenced was axillary lymph node tissue. The rearrangement uses TRBV5-1 and TRBJ1-2; tentatively, D is TRBD1 (5 bases). CDR3 nucleotides: TGCGCCAGCAGCCCTGGCAGGGTTGGAGGCTACACCTTC. Its protein product is CASSPGRVGGYTF.